A single TCR beta chain is shown here with its context. Its specificity is not known. This sample stems from a study of naive and memory T cell subsets. Study findings and constraints: In CD4 and CD8 cells, diversity dropped from naive through EMRA.

An equimolar mix of two oligonucleotides served as the beta constant-region primer for TRBC1 and TRBC2. Nested alpha and beta constant-region primers with the SP2 primer drove four PCR rounds on ligated cDNA. A 12-nucleotide UMI and the SP2 primer were added to the cDNA 3' end by oligonucleotide ligation. MiXCR was run by TCRdb on the UMI-ligation and nested PCR reads, yielding one entry per CDR3 protein. The sample carries some 30,000 distinct CDR3 sequences, under 20% recorded once. Trimming took 5 bases from V and 1 from J, leaving 15 bases between them. This CDR3 is 15 amino acids long. CDR1 and CDR2 (germline): SGHTA, FQGNSA.

Sequenced: effector memory CD4+ T cells from blood. Noted subset: effector memory, CD45RA- CD27-. The sequence was obtained from a human donor in good health. This rearrangement joins TRBV7-2 to TRBJ2-7; the D is unclear. CDR3 sequence (DNA): TGTGCCAGCAGCCCGGCCCTGAGAGGATCCTACGAGCAGTACTTC. Its protein product is CASSPALRGSYEQYF.